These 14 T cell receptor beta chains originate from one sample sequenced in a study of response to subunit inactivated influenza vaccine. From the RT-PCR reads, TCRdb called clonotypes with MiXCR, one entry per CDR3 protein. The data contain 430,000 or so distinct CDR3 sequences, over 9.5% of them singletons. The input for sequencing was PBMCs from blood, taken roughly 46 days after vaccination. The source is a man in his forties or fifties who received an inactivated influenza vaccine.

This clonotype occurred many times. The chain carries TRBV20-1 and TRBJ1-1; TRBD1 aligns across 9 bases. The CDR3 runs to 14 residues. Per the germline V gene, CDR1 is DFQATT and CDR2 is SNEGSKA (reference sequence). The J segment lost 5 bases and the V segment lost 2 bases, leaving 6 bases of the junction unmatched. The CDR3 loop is CSARYRGLGTEAFF. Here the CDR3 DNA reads TGCAGTGCTAGATACAGGGGGCTGGGAACTGAAGCTTTCTTT.

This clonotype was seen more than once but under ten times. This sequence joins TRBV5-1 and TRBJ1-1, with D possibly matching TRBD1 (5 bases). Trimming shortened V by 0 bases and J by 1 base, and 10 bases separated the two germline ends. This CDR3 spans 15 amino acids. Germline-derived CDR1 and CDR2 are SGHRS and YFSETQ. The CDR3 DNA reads TGCGCCAGCAGCTTGGGTGAGACAGCGAACACTGAAGCTTTCTTT. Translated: CASSLGETANTEAFF.

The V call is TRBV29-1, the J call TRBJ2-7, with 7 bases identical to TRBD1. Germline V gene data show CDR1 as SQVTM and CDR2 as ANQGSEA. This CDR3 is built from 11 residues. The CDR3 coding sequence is TGCAACGTAGGACAGGTCTACGAGCAGTACTTC. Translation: CNVGQVYEQYF.

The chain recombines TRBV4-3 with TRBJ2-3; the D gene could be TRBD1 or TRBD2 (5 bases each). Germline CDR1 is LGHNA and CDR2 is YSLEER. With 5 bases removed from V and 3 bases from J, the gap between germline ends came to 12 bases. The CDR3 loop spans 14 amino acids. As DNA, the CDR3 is TGCGCCAGCAGCGAGCGAGGGGCAACAGATACGCAGTATTTT. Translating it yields CASSERGATDTQYF.

CDR3 bases: TGTGCCAGCAGCTTGGACTATTTGTTCACTGAAGCTTTCTTT. Protein product: CASSLDYLFTEAFF. This rearrangement joins TRBV7-6 to TRBJ1-1; no reliable D call. The length of the CDR3 is 14 residues. V gave up 3 bases and J gave up 4 bases, with 12 bases separating them. Germline CDR1 is SGHVS and CDR2 is FNYEAQ.

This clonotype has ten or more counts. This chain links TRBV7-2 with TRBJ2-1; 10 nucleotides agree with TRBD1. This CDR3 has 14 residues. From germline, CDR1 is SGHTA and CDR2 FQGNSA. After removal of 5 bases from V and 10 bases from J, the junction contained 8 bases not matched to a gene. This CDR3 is CASSPRQGASEQFF. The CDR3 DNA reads TGTGCCAGCAGCCCCCGACAGGGGGCCAGCGAGCAGTTCTTC.

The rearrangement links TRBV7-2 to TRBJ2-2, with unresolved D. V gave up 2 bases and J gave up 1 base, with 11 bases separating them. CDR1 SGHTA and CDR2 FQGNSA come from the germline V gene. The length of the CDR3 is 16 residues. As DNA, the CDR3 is TGTGCCAGCAGCTTACTCGAAGCCTTGAACACCGGGGAGCTGTTTTTT. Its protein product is CASSLLEALNTGELFF.

Here the CDR3 DNA reads TGTGCCACCACCCCCTCGGGAGGGGATAGCACAGATACGCAGTATTTT. Protein product: CATTPSGGDSTDTQYF. The V call is TRBV12-3 or TRBV12-4, the J call TRBJ2-3; 8 bases map to TRBD2. The CDR3 runs to 16 residues. V shed 10 bases and J 0 bases; nucleotides not matched to a gene: 12.

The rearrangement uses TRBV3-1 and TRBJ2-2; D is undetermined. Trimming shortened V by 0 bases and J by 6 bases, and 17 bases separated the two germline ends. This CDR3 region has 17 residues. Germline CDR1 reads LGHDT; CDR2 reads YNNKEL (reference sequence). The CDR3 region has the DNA TGTGCCAGCAGCCAAGATAGGTACCCGAGGTCGGCCGGGGAGCTGTTTTTT. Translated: CASSQDRYPRSAGELFF.

Here the CDR3 DNA reads TGCAGTGCTTACGCCCCCGACAACTATGGCTACACCTTC. Its translation: CSAYAPDNYGYTF. The chain carries TRBV20-1 and TRBJ1-2; D is undetermined. The CDR3 sequence is 13 residues long. Trimming cost V 5 bases and J 2 bases, with 12 bases left between them. Germline V gene sequence: CDR1 DFQATT, CDR2 SNEGSKA (reference sequence).

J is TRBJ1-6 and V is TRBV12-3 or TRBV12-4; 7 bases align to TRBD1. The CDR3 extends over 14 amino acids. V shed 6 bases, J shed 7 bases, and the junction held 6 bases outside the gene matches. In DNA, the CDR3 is TGTGCCAGCAGCCCCGACAGGGCGAATTCACCCCTCCACTTT. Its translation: CASSPDRANSPLHF.

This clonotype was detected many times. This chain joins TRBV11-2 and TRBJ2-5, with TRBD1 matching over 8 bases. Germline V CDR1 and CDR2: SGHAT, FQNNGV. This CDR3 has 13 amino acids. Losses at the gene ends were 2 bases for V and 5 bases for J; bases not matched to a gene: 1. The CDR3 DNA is TGTGCCAGCAGCTTACACAGGGGGGAGACCCAGTACTTC. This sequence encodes CASSLHRGETQYF.

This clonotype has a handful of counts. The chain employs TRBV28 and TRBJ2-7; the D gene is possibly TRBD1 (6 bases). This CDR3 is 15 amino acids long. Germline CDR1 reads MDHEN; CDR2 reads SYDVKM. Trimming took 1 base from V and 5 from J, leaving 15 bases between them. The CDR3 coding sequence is TGTGCCAGCAGTTTATATGGCCAGGGGTTCGACGAGCAGTACTTC. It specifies CASSLYGQGFDEQYF.

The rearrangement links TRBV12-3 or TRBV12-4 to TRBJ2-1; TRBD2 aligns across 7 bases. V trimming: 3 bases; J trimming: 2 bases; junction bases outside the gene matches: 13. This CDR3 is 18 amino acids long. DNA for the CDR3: TGTGCCAGCAGTTTCGGGCCTGTCGGGAGGATACCCTACAATGAGCAGTTCTTC. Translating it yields CASSFGPVGRIPYNEQFF.